This T cell receptor (beta chain) originates from a study of CD4 T cells in relation to SARS-CoV-2 and coronaviruses. This clone was seen once. The antigen is undetermined. Here immunoSEQ multiplex PCR was the method, and the copy in TCRdb shows in-frame clones only, minus some. The table records about 26,000 clones, 75% to 80% of them present only once. Trimming took 7 bases from V and 4 from J; bases not matched to a gene: 8. Germline V lookup: CDR1 SNHLY, CDR2 FYNNEI. The CDR3 spans 15 residues. Before the COVID-19 pandemic, during about 2011-2019, CD4+ T cells were taken from unexposed donors. The cells were cultured for under 13 days before CD4+ T cells were isolated.

The sequence was collected from a human donor in good health. The chain employs TRBV2 and TRBJ2-3; the match to TRBD2 covers 10 bases. The sequenced material came from CD4+ T cells from PBMCs, cultured in vitro. The CDR3 reads CASNELAGLADTQYF. The CDR3 coding sequence is TGTGCCAGCAACGAACTAGCGGGGTTGGCAGATACGCAGTATTTT.